This T cell receptor (beta chain) originates from a study of T cells expressing NK-cell markers. In the study overall: The TCR beta repertoires originated in sorted CD3+CD56+NKG2C+, CD3+CD56+NKG2C- and CD3+CD56-NKG2C+ T cells. Among eight sequenced donors, seven carried HCMV seropositivity while one was seronegative.

Worth noting for this clonotype: Antigen specificity is unknown.

Scientists made TCR beta cDNA using 5'RACE template switching with UMIs. From the 5' RACE reads, TCRdb lists one entry per CDR3 protein and no DNA. Seen in this sample are under 500,000 distinct CDR3 sequences; the ten most common clones hold under 7.5%. This CDR3 has 15 amino acids. The germline CDR1 and CDR2 sequences are LGHNT and FRNRAP. Whole-study results and caveats: One observes that, in several donors, these clonotypes were also the leading ones within the CD3+CD56-NKG2C+ fraction.

The sample consisted of blood T cells: a sorted CD56 or NKG2C T cell subset, CD4+ or CD8+ T cells, or bulk PBMC T cells (not recorded which). This sequence joins TRBV12-5 and TRBJ1-1; TCRdb's assignment of TRBD1 cannot be checked, as there is no DNA. The TCR comes from a woman between 18 and 69 years old in good health. The CDR3 is CASGSTPGVRTEAFF.